Shown below are 24 T cell receptor beta chains from a single sample sequenced in a study of T cells after yellow fever vaccination. TCRdb fed the 5' RACE reads into MiXCR, producing one record per CDR3 protein. The table lists about 130,000 distinct CDR3 sequences, more than 7.5% of them singletons. Specimen: CD8+ T cells sorted from PBMCs, collected on the day of the yellow fever booster vaccination. Every receptor here comes from a man aged 18 to 30 who received the YFV17D yellow fever vaccine.

The chain is built from TRBV6-5 and TRBJ2-2; D is ambiguous. This CDR3 region has 14 residues. The V gene's germline CDR1 is MNHEY and CDR2 SVGAGI. V lost 3 bases and J lost 1, with 6 bases in between. The DNA for the CDR3 is TGTGCCAGCAGTTATAACGGGAACACCGGGGAGCTGTTTTTT. Translating it yields CASSYNGNTGELFF.

The sample holds a few counts of this clonotype. The chain employs TRBV4-1 and TRBJ2-3, with a possible D match to TRBD1 (6 bases). This CDR3 has 13 residues. V lost 1 base and J lost 7, with 9 bases in between. CDR1 and CDR2 (germline): MGHRA, YSYEKL. CDR3 region: CASSQVGAYTQYF. The CDR3 nucleotides are TGCGCCAGCAGCCAAGTGGGGGCGTATACGCAGTATTTT.

This sequence joins TRBV12-3 or TRBV12-4 and TRBJ2-7; D is perhaps TRBD2 (6 bases). The CDR3 extends over 13 amino acids. Deletions cut 4 bases from V and 1 base from J, with 8 bases between. CDR3 sequence: CASSSGLSYEQYV. Written as DNA, the CDR3 is TGTGCCAGCAGTTCGGGACTTTCCTACGAGCAGTACGTC.

There are a few counts of this clonotype. J is TRBJ1-2 and V is TRBV20-1; 9 bases are shared with TRBD1. The CDR3 has 15 residues. Germline-derived CDR1 and CDR2 are DFQATT and SNEGSKA (reference sequence). V shed 2 bases and J 2 bases; nucleotides not matched to a gene: 6. CDR3 loop: CSARKGTGRNYGYTF. In DNA, the CDR3 is TGCAGTGCTAGAAAAGGGACAGGGCGGAACTATGGCTACACCTTC.

This clonotype was counted a few times. The rearrangement joins TRBV14 to TRBJ2-1; no definite D call. There are 16 residues in the CDR3. Trimming left V 5 bases short and J 5 bases short, with 19 bases between. CDR1 is SGHDN and CDR2 is FVKESK in the germline V gene. CDR3 sequence (DNA): TGTGCCAGCAGCTTCTTTGGAGCGAAATACGACAATGAGCAGTTCTTC. Its translation is CASSFFGAKYDNEQFF.

This clonotype has only a few counts. CDR3 sequence reads: CASSEWDYEQYF. The CDR3 bases are TGCGCCAGCAGTGAGTGGGACTACGAGCAGTACTTC. The chain carries TRBV10-2 and TRBJ2-7; D unclear. Germline V gives CDR1 WSHSY, CDR2 SAAADI. Between the trimmed V and J ends, which lost 1 base and 3 bases, there was a span of 4 bases. The CDR3 is 12 amino acids.

The chain joins TRBV12-3 or TRBV12-4 to TRBJ1-3; perhaps TRBD1 as D (6 bases). The CDR3 length is 16 residues. Trimming removed 4 bases at V and 2 bases at J, with 15 bases between. The CDR3 DNA is TGTGCCAGCAGTTCAGGTGGGGGCGGGGCTGGAAACACCATATATTTT. It yields the protein CASSSGGGGAGNTIYF.

This chain's CDR3 is CASSMTVQETQYF. The CDR3 DNA sequence: TGTGCCAGCAGTATGACAGTTCAAGAGACCCAGTACTTC. This sequence joins TRBV6-5 and TRBJ2-5; D perhaps matches TRBD1 (5 bases). Germline-derived CDR1 and CDR2 are MNHEY and SVGAGI. This CDR3 comprises 13 residues. V shed 5 bases and J shed 2 bases, with 9 bases lying between them.

The chain has TRBV5-1 and TRBJ1-2, with 9 bases lining up with TRBD1. The CDR3 has 14 residues. Losses at the gene ends were 4 bases for V and 8 bases for J; bases not matched to a gene: 9. Per germline, CDR1 SGHRS and CDR2 YFSETQ. CDR3 protein: CASSLWTGVGGYTF. Written as DNA, the CDR3 is TGCGCCAGCAGCCTGTGGACAGGGGTGGGCGGCTACACCTTC.

The chain couples TRBV6-5 to TRBJ2-5; the D gene is possibly TRBD2 (6 bases). The CDR3 has 18 amino acids. V dropped 5 bases and J dropped 5 bases, with 27 bases sitting between them. CDR1 is MNHEY and CDR2 is SVGAGI in the germline V gene. The CDR3 nucleotides read TGTGCCAGCAGTGCCTTCTGGGTGGTTAGCGGCGTTCGGGAGACCCAGTACTTC. This gives the protein CASSAFWVVSGVRETQYF.

The rearrangement links TRBV7-8 to TRBJ2-7, with 12 nucleotides matching TRBD2. The J segment lost 4 bases and the V segment lost 4 bases, leaving 2 bases of the junction unmatched. The CDR3 covers 14 residues. The germline V gene has CDR1 SGHVS and CDR2 FQNEAQ. CDR3 amino acids: CASSSTSGGYEQYF. In DNA, the CDR3 is TGTGCCAGCAGCTCCACTAGCGGGGGGTACGAGCAGTACTTC.

This clonotype came up a few times. The J gene is TRBJ2-3, the V gene TRBV4-1, with 8 bases fitting TRBD2. CDR1 and CDR2 (germline): MGHRA, YSYEKL. V lost 0 bases to trimming and J lost 2 bases; unmatched junction nucleotides: 19. CDR3 length: 21 residues. CDR3 DNA: TGCGCCAGCAGCCAAGATTCCCATCCCACCCAGCGGGGGCGGGTCACAGATACGCAGTATTTT. As protein: CASSQDSHPTQRGRVTDTQYF.

This clonotype was seen more than once but under ten times. The V and J genes are TRBV19 and TRBJ2-3; no definite D call. The CDR3 has 13 amino acids. Germline CDR1 and CDR2: LNHDA and SQIVND (reference sequence). The V gene lost 7 bases and the J gene lost 6 bases, with 14 bases spanning the gap. The CDR3 protein is CASKRVPTDTQYF. CDR3 bases: TGTGCCAGTAAACGGGTCCCAACGGATACGCAGTATTTT. Complete variable domain (other parts from reference TRBV19 and TRBJ2-3): DGGITQSPKYLFRKEGQNVTLSCEQNLNHDAMYWYRQDPGQGLRLIYYSQIVNDFQKGDIAEGYSVSREKKESFPLTVTSAQKNPTAFYLCASKRVPTDTQYFGPGTRLTVL.

This clonotype was picked up a small number of times. The chain joins TRBV11-2 to TRBJ2-3; D might be TRBD2 (6 bases). V gave up 4 bases and J gave up 3 bases, with 11 bases separating them. This CDR3 is 14 amino acids long. The germline CDR1 and CDR2 sequences are SGHAT and FQNNGV. CDR3 region: CASSYPGGTDTQYF. CDR3 bases: TGTGCCAGCAGCTACCCTGGGGGGACAGATACGCAGTATTTT.

The chain uses TRBV6-2 or TRBV6-3 and TRBJ2-3, with 10 nucleotides matching TRBD2. Germline V CDR1 and CDR2: MNHEY, SVGEGT. J gave up 7 bases and V 0 bases, and 7 bases lay outside the gene matches. There are 16 residues in the CDR3. In nucleotides, the CDR3 is TGTGCCAGCAGTTACTCGGCACTAGCGGGGCCCAATACGCAGTATTTT. Its translation: CASSYSALAGPNTQYF.

This clonotype was seen more than once but under ten times. This chain links TRBV27 with TRBJ2-4; 8 bases line up with TRBD1. CDR1 is MNHEY, CDR2 SMNVEV, per germline (reference sequence). V dropped 7 bases and J dropped 6; count of bases not matched to a gene: 8. The CDR3 consists of 14 residues. CDR3 sequence reads: CASTQTGVGNIQYF. Written as DNA, the CDR3 is TGTGCCAGCACCCAGACAGGGGTAGGAAACATTCAGTACTTC.

The rearrangement links TRBV7-3 to TRBJ1-1; D is unresolved. CDR3 length equals 15 residues. Trimming shortened V by 0 bases and J by 2 bases, and 10 bases separated the two germline ends. CDR1 is SGHTA, CDR2 FQGTGA, per germline. For the CDR3, the DNA is TGTGCCAGCAGCTTAACGCGTGGGAGAAACACTGAAGCTTTCTTT. Its translation is CASSLTRGRNTEAFF.

CDR3 DNA sequence: TGTGCCAGCAACCACGCCGGGACAGGGGTGACCGGGGAGCTGTTTTTT. Encoded protein: CASNHAGTGVTGELFF. The chain carries TRBV7-9 and TRBJ2-2, with 10 bases fitting TRBD1. CDR3 size: 16 residues. Germline lookup yields CDR1 SEHNR and CDR2 FQNEAQ (reference sequence). The V segment lost 7 bases and the J segment 5 bases; nucleotides outside the gene matches: 10.

This clonotype turned up a few times. The gene calls are TRBV20-1 and TRBJ1-1; D unresolved. Germline-derived CDR1 and CDR2 are DFQATT and SNEGSKA (reference sequence). This CDR3 comprises 12 residues. Between the trimmed V and J ends, which lost 4 bases and 1 base, there was a span of 7 bases. The CDR3, as DNA: TGCAGTGCTATTCGGACGAACACTGAAGCTTTCTTT. Translating gives CSAIRTNTEAFF.

This clonotype was seen a handful of times. The chain has TRBV11-2 and TRBJ2-2; D is uncertain. Germline loops: CDR1 SGHAT, CDR2 FQNNGV. Trimming removed 1 base at V and 5 bases at J, with 8 bases between. The CDR3 totals 14 residues. CDR3 region: CASSLGPETGELFF. CDR3 DNA sequence: TGTGCCAGCAGCTTAGGGCCAGAAACCGGGGAGCTGTTTTTT.

The rearrangement uses TRBV4-1 and TRBJ2-1; D is perhaps TRBD1 or TRBD2 (7 bases each). Trimming took 6 bases from V and 9 from J, leaving 15 bases between them. Germline V gives CDR1 MGHRA, CDR2 YSYEKL. This CDR3 is built from 13 residues. This CDR3 is CASRGQGEGEQFF. The DNA of the CDR3 is TGCGCCAGCAGAGGGCAGGGGGAGGGTGAGCAGTTCTTC.

This clonotype was recorded many times. The chain uses TRBV6-2 or TRBV6-3 and TRBJ2-1; TRBD2 might be the D (7 bases). The CDR3 runs to 15 residues. Trimming took 10 bases from V and 1 from J, leaving 17 bases between them. The germline gives CDR1 MNHEY, CDR2 SVGEGT. The CDR3 spells CATRWAGASYNEQFF. CDR3 DNA: TGTGCCACCAGGTGGGCGGGGGCGTCCTACAATGAGCAGTTCTTC.

The chain uses TRBV10-2 and TRBJ1-2, with D uncertain. Germline CDR1 and CDR2: WSHSY and SAAADI. V shed 7 bases and J shed 8 bases, with 17 bases lying between them. This CDR3 contains 13 residues. As DNA, the CDR3 is TGCGCCAGCACTCAGTACTCTTTATTGGGCTACACCTTC. It is translated as CASTQYSLLGYTF.

This clonotype appeared many times. The chain recombines TRBV5-1 with TRBJ2-2, with unresolved D. The germline V gene has CDR1 SGHRS and CDR2 YFSETQ. The V gene lost 0 bases and the J gene lost 0 bases, with 6 bases spanning the gap. The CDR3 extends over 15 amino acids. CDR3 protein: CASSLAAANTGELFF. For the CDR3, the DNA is TGCGCCAGCAGCTTGGCGGCTGCGAACACCGGGGAGCTGTTTTTT.